This entry lists 8 T cell receptor beta chains sequenced from one sample in a study of cytomegalovirus exposure and HLA in healthy donors. Data came from immunoSEQ multiplex PCR; TCRdb stores just in-frame clones and leaves some out. The table lists fewer than 60,000 clones, over 85% of them singletons. The sequencing sample was made of PBMCs. The origin of the receptors is a woman younger than 35 in good health and CMV-seropositive.

V gene TRBV7-3 combines with J gene TRBJ2-1, with 9 nucleotides matching TRBD2. Germline V gene data show CDR1 as SGHTA and CDR2 as FQGTGA. The CDR3 length is 18 residues. V trimming: 4 bases; J trimming: 6 bases; junction bases outside the gene matches: 16. CDR3 in amino acids: CASSSAYFKGAGGNEQFF. The DNA for the CDR3 is TGTGCCAGCAGCTCCGCCTACTTTAAGGGAGCGGGGGGCAATGAGCAGTTCTTC. Combining the CDR3 with reference TRBV7-3 and TRBJ2-1 gives the whole variable domain GAGVSQTPSNKVTEKGKYVELRCDPISGHTALYWYRQSLGQGPEFLIYFQGTGAADDSGLPNDRFFAVRPEGSVSTLKIQRTERGDSAVYLCASSSAYFKGAGGNEQFFGPGTRLTVL.

The chain is built from TRBV18 and TRBJ2-3; D gene uncertain. The germline V and J ends were trimmed by 0 bases and 0 bases, with 10 bases remaining between them. This CDR3 comprises 16 residues. Germline V CDR1 and CDR2: KGHSH, LQKENI. CDR3 DNA: TGTGCCAGCTCACCACCGAACAGATCGAGCACAGATACGCAGTATTTT. Amino acid sequence: CASSPPNRSSTDTQYF.

J is TRBJ2-1 and V is TRBV7-2, with D possibly being TRBD2 (6 bases). From germline, CDR1 is SGHTA and CDR2 FQGNSA. The CDR3 extends over 15 amino acids. V shed 0 bases and J shed 10 bases, with 16 bases lying between them. CDR3: CASSLAPLLAGEQFF. CDR3 DNA sequence: TGTGCCAGCAGCTTAGCGCCCCTACTAGCCGGAGAGCAGTTCTTC.

The chain joins TRBV25-1 to TRBJ2-7, with a tentative D call TRBD2 (5 bases). Between the trimmed V and J ends, which lost 5 bases and 0 bases, there was a span of 8 bases. This CDR3 is built from 13 residues. The V gene's germline CDR1 is MGHDK and CDR2 SYGVNS. The CDR3 spells CASSLASSYEQYF. In nucleotides, the CDR3 is TGTGCCAGCAGTCTAGCTTCCTCCTACGAGCAGTACTTC.

The rearrangement joins TRBV9 to TRBJ2-5; D perhaps matches TRBD1 (5 bases). Trimming took 0 bases from V and 0 from J, leaving 9 bases between them. Germline CDR1 reads SGDLS; CDR2 reads YYNGEE. The CDR3 has 15 residues. CDR3 sequence (DNA): TGTGCCAGCAGCGTAGGTTGGGGCCACCAAGAGACCCAGTACTTC. Translated, it gives CASSVGWGHQETQYF.

This chain links TRBV19 with TRBJ1-2, with 7 bases identical to TRBD1. Germline loops: CDR1 LNHDA, CDR2 SQIVND (reference sequence). The CDR3 loop spans 13 amino acids. V lost 6 bases, J lost 3 bases, and 4 bases stayed unmatched. The CDR3 DNA sequence: TGTGCCAGTAGCCTAACAGGGGACTATGGCTACACCTTC. This encodes CASSLTGDYGYTF.

V usage is TRBV13 and J usage is TRBJ2-1; D possibly corresponds to TRBD1 (6 bases). The CDR3 totals 15 residues. Germline CDR1 and CDR2: PRHDT and FYEKMQ (reference sequence). V lost 0 bases and J lost 4, with 10 bases in between. Here the CDR3 reads CASSLGLDSYNEQFF. CDR3 coding DNA: TGTGCCAGCAGCTTAGGTCTGGACAGTTACAATGAGCAGTTCTTC.

This clone was seen a handful of times. V is TRBV2 and J is TRBJ1-1; no definite D call. This CDR3 comprises 15 residues. From germline, CDR1 is SNHLY and CDR2 FYNNEI. V lost 8 bases and J 0 bases, leaving 16 bases between the germline ends. In DNA, the CDR3 is TGTGCCAGCCGCAGGCAAGTAAGCATGAACACTGAAGCTTTCTTT. It encodes CASRRQVSMNTEAFF.